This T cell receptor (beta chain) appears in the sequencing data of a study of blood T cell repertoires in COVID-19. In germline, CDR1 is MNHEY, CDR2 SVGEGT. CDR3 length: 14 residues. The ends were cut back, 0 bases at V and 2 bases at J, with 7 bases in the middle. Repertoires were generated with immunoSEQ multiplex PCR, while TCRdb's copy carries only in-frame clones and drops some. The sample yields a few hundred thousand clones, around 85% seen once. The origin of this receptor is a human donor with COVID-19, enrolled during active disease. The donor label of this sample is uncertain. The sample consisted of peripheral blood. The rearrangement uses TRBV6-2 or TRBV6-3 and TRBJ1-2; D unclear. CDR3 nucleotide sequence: TGTGCCAGCAGTTACTCTACAGCCAACTATGGCTACACCTTC. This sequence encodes CASSYSTANYGYTF.